This is a list of T cell receptor beta chains from one sample in a study of blood T cell repertoires in COVID-19. Data came from immunoSEQ multiplex PCR; TCRdb stores just in-frame clones and leaves some out. The sample lists about 270,000 clones; more than 75% were seen once. The material sequenced was peripheral blood. All receptors derive from a man aged 40-55 years with active or convalescent COVID-19. The CDR3 runs from the conserved cysteine through the conserved F or W.

v_call,j_call,cdr3_aa
TRBV27,TRBJ1-5,CASGQGFKPQHF
TRBV9,TRBJ2-5,CASSVIPSSGGQETQYF
TRBV6-1,TRBJ1-2,CASSETGYGYTF
TRBV4-2,TRBJ2-7,CASSRGGMGYEQYF
TRBV27,TRBJ2-2,CASSSAGTGRLFF
TRBV9,TRBJ1-1,CASSRRGQPTEAFF
TRBV24-1,TRBJ2-2,CATSDFSRDTGELFF
TRBV7-7,TRBJ2-1,CASSLEAGQSAEQFF
TRBV30,TRBJ1-2,CAWSASRTGVGYTF
TRBV18,TRBJ2-7,CASSPSLAGGRYEQYF